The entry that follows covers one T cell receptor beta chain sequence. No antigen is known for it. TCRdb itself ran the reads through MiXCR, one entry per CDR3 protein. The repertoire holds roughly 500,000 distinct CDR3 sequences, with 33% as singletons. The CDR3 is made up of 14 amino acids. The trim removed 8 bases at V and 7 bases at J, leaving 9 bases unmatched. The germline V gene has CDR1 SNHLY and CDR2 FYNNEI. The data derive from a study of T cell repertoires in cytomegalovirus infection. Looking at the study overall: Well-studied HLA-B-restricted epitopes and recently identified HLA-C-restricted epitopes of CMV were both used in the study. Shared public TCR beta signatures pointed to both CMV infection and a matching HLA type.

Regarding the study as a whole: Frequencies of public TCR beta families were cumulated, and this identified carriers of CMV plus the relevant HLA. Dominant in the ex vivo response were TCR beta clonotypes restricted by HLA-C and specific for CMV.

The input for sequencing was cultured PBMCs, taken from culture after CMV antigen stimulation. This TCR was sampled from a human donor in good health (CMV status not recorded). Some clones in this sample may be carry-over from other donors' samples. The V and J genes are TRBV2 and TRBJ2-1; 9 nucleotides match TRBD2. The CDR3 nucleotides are TGTGCCAGCGTAGCGGGAGCGAGGAGGAATGAGCAGTTCTTC. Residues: CASVAGARRNEQFF. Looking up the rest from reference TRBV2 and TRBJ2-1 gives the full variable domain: EPEVTQTPSHQVTQMGQEVILRCVPISNHLYFYWYRQILGQKVEFLVSFYNNEISEKSEIFDDQFSVERPDGSNFTLKIRSTKLEDSAMYFCASVAGARRNEQFFGPGTRLTVL.